This T cell receptor (beta chain) was retrieved from a study of identical twins. TCRdb reprocessed the 5' RACE reads with MiXCR, giving one entry per CDR3 protein. The sample gives about 190,000 distinct CDR3 sequences, roughly 15% of which show up once; 40% is in the top ten. This CDR3 has 16 amino acids. CDR1 is DFQATT and CDR2 is SNEGSKA in the germline V gene (reference sequence). V gave up 6 bases and J gave up 4 bases, with 24 bases separating them. This clonotype has only a few counts. These records were also assigned to another study, of T cells expressing NK-cell markers. That paper notes: The CD3+CD56-NKG2C+ fraction was also led by these clonotypes in a few donors.

The J gene is TRBJ2-5, the V gene TRBV20-1; D may be TRBD2 (6 bases). This clonotype was sampled from a woman under 30 in good health. The specimen sequenced was CD8+ T cells sorted from blood. CDR3 loop: CSATFFQDAGGETQYF. As DNA, the CDR3 is TGCAGTGCCACATTTTTCCAGGACGCCGGGGGAGAGACCCAGTACTTC.